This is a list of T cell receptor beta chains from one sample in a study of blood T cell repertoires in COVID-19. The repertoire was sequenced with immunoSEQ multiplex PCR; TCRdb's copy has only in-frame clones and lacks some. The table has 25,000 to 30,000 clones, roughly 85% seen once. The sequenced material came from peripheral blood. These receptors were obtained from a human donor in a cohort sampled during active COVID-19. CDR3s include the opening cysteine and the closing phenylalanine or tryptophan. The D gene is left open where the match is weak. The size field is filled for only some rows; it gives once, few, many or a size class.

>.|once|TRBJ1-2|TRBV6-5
CASSSSLAYGYTF
TGTGCCAGCAGCTCCTCCCTAGCGTATGGCTACACCTTC
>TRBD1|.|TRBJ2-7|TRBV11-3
CASSPGQGAKYEQYF
TGTGCCAGCAGCCCCGGACAGGGGGCAAAGTACGAGCAGTACTTC
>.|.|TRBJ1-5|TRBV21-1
CASSLRTGHQPQHF
TGTGCCAGCAGCTTACGGACAGGACACCAGCCCCAGCATTTT
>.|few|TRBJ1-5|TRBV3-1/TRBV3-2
CASSQDSTGQPQHF
TGTGCCAGCAGCCAAGATTCAACCGGTCAGCCCCAGCATTTT
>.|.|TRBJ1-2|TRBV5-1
CASSPAAGANYGYTF
TGCGCCAGCAGCCCGGCGGCAGGGGCTAACTATGGCTACACCTTC
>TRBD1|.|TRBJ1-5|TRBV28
CASSPNDRVHQPQHF
TGTGCCAGCAGTCCAAACGACAGGGTTCATCAGCCCCAGCATTTT
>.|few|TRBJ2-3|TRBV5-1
CASSLGDTSTDTQYF
TGCGCCAGCAGCTTGGGAGACACTAGCACAGATACGCAGTATTTT
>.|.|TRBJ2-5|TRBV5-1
CASKTGRLTFPETQYF
TGCGCCAGCAAAACTGGGAGACTTACCTTCCCAGAGACCCAGTACTTC
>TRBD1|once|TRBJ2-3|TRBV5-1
CASSKGQASTDTQYF
TGCGCCAGCAGCAAGGGACAGGCGAGCACAGATACGCAGTATTTT
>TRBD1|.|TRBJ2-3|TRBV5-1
CASSLGTGVDTQYF
TGCGCCAGCAGCTTGGGGACAGGGGTAGATACGCAGTATTTT
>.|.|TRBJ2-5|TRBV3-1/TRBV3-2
CASSQGVSDLETQYF
TGTGCCAGCAGCCAAGGAGTGAGCGACTTAGAGACCCAGTACTTC
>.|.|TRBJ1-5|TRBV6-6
CASNTGTGVRPQHF
TGTGCCAGCAACACGGGGACGGGGGTTCGGCCCCAGCATTTT
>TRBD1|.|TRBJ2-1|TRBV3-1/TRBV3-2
CASSQLGQNNEQFF
TGTGCCAGCAGCCAGTTGGGACAGAACAATGAGCAGTTCTTC
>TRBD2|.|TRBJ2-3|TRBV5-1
CASSLIGLAGGGSTDTQYF
TGCGCCAGCAGCTTGATTGGACTAGCGGGAGGAGGGAGCACAGATACGCAGTATTTT
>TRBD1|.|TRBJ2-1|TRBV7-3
CASSLTGARPSDEQFF
TGTGCCAGCAGCTTGACAGGGGCTAGACCGAGTGATGAGCAGTTCTTC
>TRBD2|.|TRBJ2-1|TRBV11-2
CASKREDAHGQFF
TGTGCCAGCAAGCGGGAGGACGCACACGGGCAGTTCTTC
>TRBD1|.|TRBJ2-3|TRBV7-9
CASSTTGVAHTDTQYF
TGTGCCAGCAGCACGACAGGGGTCGCCCACACAGATACGCAGTATTTT
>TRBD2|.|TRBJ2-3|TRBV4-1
CASSQVPSGGADTQYF
TGCGCCAGCAGCCAAGTCCCTAGCGGGGGGGCAGACACGCAGTATTTT
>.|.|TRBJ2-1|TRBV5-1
CASSSRASNNEQFF
TGCGCCAGCAGCTCGAGGGCCAGTAACAATGAGCAGTTCTTC
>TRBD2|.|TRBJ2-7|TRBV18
CASSPKTREGRYEQYF
TGTGCCAGCTCACCAAAAACGAGGGAGGGCCGCTACGAGCAGTACTTC
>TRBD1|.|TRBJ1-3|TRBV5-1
CASSPGQISGNTIYF
TGCGCCAGCAGCCCGGGACAGATCTCCGGAAACACCATATATTTT
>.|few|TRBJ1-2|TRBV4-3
CASSRGNYGYTF
TGCGCCAGCAGCCGAGGGAACTATGGCTACACCTTC
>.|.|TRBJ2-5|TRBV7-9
CASSLGVRAGETQYF
TGTGCCAGCAGCTTAGGAGTGCGGGCGGGGGAGACCCAGTACTTC
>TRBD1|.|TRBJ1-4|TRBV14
CASSQGQKGEKLFF
TGTGCCAGCAGCCAGGGACAGAAAGGCGAAAAACTGTTTTTT
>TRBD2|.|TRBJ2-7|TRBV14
CASSQDGTRHYEQYF
TGTGCCAGCAGCCAAGACGGGACTAGACATTACGAGCAGTACTTC
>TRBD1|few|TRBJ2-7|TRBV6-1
CASSEHLRDSSYEQYF
TGTGCCAGCAGTGAACACCTCCGGGACAGTTCCTACGAGCAGTACTTC
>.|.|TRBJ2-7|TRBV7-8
CASSWAGTMAIQYF
TGTGCCAGCAGCTGGGCGGGTACTATGGCGATCCAGTACTTC
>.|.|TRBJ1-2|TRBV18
CASSPDRNNYGYTF
TGTGCCAGCTCACCGGACAGAAACAACTATGGCTACACCTTC
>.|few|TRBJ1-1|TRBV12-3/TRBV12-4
CASSLWAGEAFF
TGTGCCAGCAGTTTATGGGCAGGTGAAGCTTTCTTT
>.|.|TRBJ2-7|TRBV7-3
CASSLIQGGEQYF
TGTGCCAGCAGCTTAATTCAGGGTGGCGAGCAGTACTTC
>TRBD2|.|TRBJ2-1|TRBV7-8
CASSPPPAGGYNEQFF
TGTGCCAGCAGTCCTCCCCCAGCGGGGGGGTATAATGAGCAGTTCTTC
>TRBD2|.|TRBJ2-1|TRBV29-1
CSVDGGSFYNEQFF
TGCAGCGTTGACGGGGGGTCCTTCTACAATGAGCAGTTCTTC
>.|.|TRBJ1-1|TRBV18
CASSRSGQGNTEAFF
TGTGCCAGCTCACGGTCCGGCCAGGGCAACACTGAAGCTTTCTTT
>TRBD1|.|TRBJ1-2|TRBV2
CASSAKQGARGYGYTF
TGTGCCAGCAGTGCCAAACAGGGGGCGCGGGGCTATGGCTACACCTTC
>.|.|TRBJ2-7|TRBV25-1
CASSPGPRYEQYF
TGTGCCAGCAGCCCCGGTCCCCGGTACGAGCAGTACTTC
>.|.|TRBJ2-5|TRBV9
CASSVRGQQETQYF
TGTGCCAGCAGCGTAAGGGGCCAGCAAGAGACCCAGTACTTC
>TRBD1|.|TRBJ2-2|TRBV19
CASSTGGDTGELFF
TGTGCCAGTAGTACAGGGGGCGATACCGGGGAGCTGTTTTTT
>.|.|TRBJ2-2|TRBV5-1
CASSLVQGRTGELFF
TGCGCCAGCAGCTTGGTACAGGGACGTACCGGGGAGCTGTTTTTT
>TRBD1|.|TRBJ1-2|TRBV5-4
CASSLGQGDHGYTF
TGTGCCAGCAGCTTGGGACAGGGGGATCATGGCTACACCTTC
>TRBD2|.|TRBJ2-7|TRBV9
CASSETPSGSYEQYF
TGTGCCAGCAGCGAGACGCCTAGCGGCTCCTACGAGCAGTACTTC
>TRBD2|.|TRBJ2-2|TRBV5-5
CASSTQRGSSTGELFF
TGTGCCAGCAGCACGCAGCGGGGGTCGAGCACCGGGGAGCTGTTTTTT
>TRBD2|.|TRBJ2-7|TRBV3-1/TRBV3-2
CASSQGTSGAYEQYF
TGTGCCAGCAGCCAAGGGACTAGCGGAGCCTACGAGCAGTACTTC
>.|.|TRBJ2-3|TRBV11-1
CASSLGQVLTDTQYF
TGTGCCAGCAGCTTAGGACAAGTACTCACAGATACGCAGTATTTT
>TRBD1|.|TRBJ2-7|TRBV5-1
CASSLETGPLAEQYF
TGCGCCAGCAGCTTGGAGACAGGGCCCTTGGCCGAGCAGTACTTC
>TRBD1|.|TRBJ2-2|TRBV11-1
CASSPGQGASTGELFF
TGTGCCAGCAGCCCAGGACAGGGGGCGAGCACCGGGGAGCTGTTTTTT
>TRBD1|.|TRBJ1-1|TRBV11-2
CASSLVAGQGPGAFF
TGTGCCAGCAGCTTAGTGGCGGGACAGGGGCCCGGGGCTTTCTTT
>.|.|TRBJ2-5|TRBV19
CASSIEGGAGETQYF
TGTGCCAGTAGTATAGAAGGAGGGGCCGGGGAGACCCAGTACTTC
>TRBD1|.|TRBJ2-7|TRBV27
CASFTTGTGSYEQYF
TGTGCCAGCTTCACTACCGGGACAGGGAGCTACGAGCAGTACTTC
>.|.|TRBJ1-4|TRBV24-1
CATSDSRTNEKLFF
TGTGCCACCAGTGATTCGCGGACTAATGAAAAACTGTTTTTT
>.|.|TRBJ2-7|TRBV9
CASSSTGGGLYEQYF
TGTGCCAGCAGTTCTACAGGGGGGGGGCTCTACGAGCAGTACTTC
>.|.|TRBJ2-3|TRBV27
CASSSWGPADTQYF
TGTGCCAGCAGTAGTTGGGGGCCGGCAGATACGCAGTATTTT
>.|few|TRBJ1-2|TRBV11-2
CASSLRVGYTF
TGTGCCAGCAGCTTGAGGGTTGGCTACACCTTC